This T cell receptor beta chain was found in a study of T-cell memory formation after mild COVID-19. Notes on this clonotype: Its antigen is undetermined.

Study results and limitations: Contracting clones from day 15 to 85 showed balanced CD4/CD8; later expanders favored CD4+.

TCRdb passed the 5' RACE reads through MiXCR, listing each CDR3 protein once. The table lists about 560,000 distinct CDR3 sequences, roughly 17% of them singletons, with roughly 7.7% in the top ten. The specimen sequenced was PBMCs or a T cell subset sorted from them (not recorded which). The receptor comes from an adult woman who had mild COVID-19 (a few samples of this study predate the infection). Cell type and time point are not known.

DNA for the CDR3: TGTGCCAGCAGCGCACCTTTGGGGACAGATGCAACTAATGAAAAACTGTTTTTT. Its protein is CASSAPLGTDATNEKLFF. The genes are TRBV7-9 and TRBJ1-4; TRBD1 matches at 7 bases. Germline CDR1 SEHNR, CDR2 FQNEAQ (reference sequence). CDR3 length: 18 amino acids. Trimming removed 5 bases from V and 0 bases from J; junction bases left unmatched: 12.